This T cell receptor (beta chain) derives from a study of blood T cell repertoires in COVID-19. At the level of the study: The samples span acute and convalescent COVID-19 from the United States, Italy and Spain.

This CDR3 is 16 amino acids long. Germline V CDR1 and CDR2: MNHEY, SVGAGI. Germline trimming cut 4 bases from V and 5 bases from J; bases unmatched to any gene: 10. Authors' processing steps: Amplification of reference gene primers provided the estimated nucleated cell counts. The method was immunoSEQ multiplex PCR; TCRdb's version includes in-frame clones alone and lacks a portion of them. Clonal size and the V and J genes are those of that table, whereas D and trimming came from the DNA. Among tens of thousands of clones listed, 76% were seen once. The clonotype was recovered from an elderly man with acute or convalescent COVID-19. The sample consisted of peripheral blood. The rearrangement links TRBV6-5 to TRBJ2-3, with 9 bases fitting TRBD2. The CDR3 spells CASSSHGTSQRDTQYF. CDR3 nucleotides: TGTGCCAGCAGTTCCCACGGGACTAGCCAGAGAGATACGCAGTATTTT.